The rows below give T cell receptor beta chains drawn from one sample of a study of blood T cells in healthy people across ages. MiXCR, applied by TCRdb to the 5' RACE reads, yields one record per CDR3 protein. The sample has hundreds of thousands of distinct CDR3 sequences, approximately 40% seen once. Specimen: blood. Receptor source: a man at least 80 years old in good health. Both conserved end residues are part of each CDR3. D genes are given only for firm matches. A clone size is listed for some rows: how often the clone was seen (once, few, many), or a class if it is expanded.

>TRBJ2-1|-|14|TRBV15|-
CATSRGQIVNEQFF
TGTGCCACCAGCAGAGGGCAGATAGTGAATGAGCAGTTCTTC
>TRBJ1-1|-|12|TRBV20-1|-
CSARGGSTEAFF
TGCAGTGCTAGGGGGGGTAGCACTGAAGCTTTCTTT
>TRBJ1-5|-|13|TRBV20-1|-
CSARWNSNQPQHF
TGCAGTGCTAGATGGAATAGCAATCAGCCCCAGCATTTT
>TRBJ2-7|-|15|TRBV11-3|-
CASSPSRIGAYEQYF
TGTGCCAGCAGCCCGTCTAGGATAGGGGCCTACGAGCAGTACTTC
>TRBJ2-5|many|14|TRBV6-2/TRBV6-3|-
CASSHRRGAETQYF
TGTGCCAGCAGTCACCGGAGGGGCGCAGAGACCCAGTACTTC
>TRBJ2-1|-|13|TRBV27|TRBD2
CAIWTSGRSEQFF
TGTGCCATCTGGACTAGCGGGAGAAGTGAGCAGTTCTTC
>TRBJ1-2|-|16|TRBV7-2|TRBD1
CASSLAARTGVYGYTF
TGTGCCAGCAGCTTAGCGGCTCGGACAGGGGTCTATGGCTACACCTTC
>TRBJ2-2|-|15|TRBV27|-
CASSLLGKNTEELFF
TGTGCCAGCAGTTTATTAGGCAAGAACACCGAGGAGCTGTTTTTT
>TRBJ2-1|few|17|TRBV4-3|TRBD2
CASSHSPTSGSDNEQFF
TGCGCCAGCAGCCATTCTCCGACTAGCGGGAGTGACAATGAGCAGTTCTTC
>TRBJ1-1|-|13|TRBV7-2|-
CASSVKTTSEAFF
TGTGCCAGCAGCGTTAAGACTACCTCGGAAGCTTTCTTT
>TRBJ2-7|few|16|TRBV4-1|TRBD2
CASSQEASGSYNEQYF
TGCGCCAGCAGCCAAGAGGCTAGCGGCTCCTACAATGAGCAGTACTTC
>TRBJ1-6|-|14|TRBV27|-
CASSLWTWNSPLHF
TGTGCCAGCAGTTTATGGACATGGAATTCACCCCTCCACTTT
>TRBJ2-7|few|14|TRBV11-2|-
CASSFQGLAYEQYF
TGTGCCAGCAGCTTTCAGGGTTTAGCCTACGAGCAGTACTTC
>TRBJ2-5|-|16|TRBV5-8|-
CASSFGFLADQETQYF
TGTGCCAGCAGCTTCGGGTTTTTGGCGGACCAAGAGACCCAGTACTTC
>TRBJ2-5|-|17|TRBV9|TRBD2
CASSLVATSLAAETQYF
TGTGCCAGCAGCCTTGTCGCGACTAGCCTGGCGGCGGAGACCCAGTACTTC